The rows below give T cell receptor beta chains drawn from one sample of a study of T cell changes during pregnancy in multiple sclerosis. Sequenced by immunoSEQ multiplex PCR; TCRdb stores in-frame clones only, minus some. This sample has 100,000 or so clones, with 94% found just once. The material sequenced was peripheral blood, taken before pregnancy. The receptor set was obtained from a female donor with multiple sclerosis, enrolled in a pregnancy study. CDR3s include the opening cysteine and the closing phenylalanine or tryptophan. The order of the fields is V gene, J gene, CDR3 protein.

v_call: TRBV13; j_call: TRBJ2-7; cdr3_aa: CASSSYRQGRIYEQYF
v_call: TRBV5-5; j_call: TRBJ2-2; cdr3_aa: CASSYTNTGELFF
v_call: TRBV6-5; j_call: TRBJ2-7; cdr3_aa: CASSVERGTYEQYF
v_call: TRBV5-4; j_call: TRBJ1-1; cdr3_aa: CASSPWTGRNTEAFF
v_call: TRBV7-3; j_call: TRBJ2-1; cdr3_aa: CASSLVLSSEQFF
v_call: TRBV5-1; j_call: TRBJ1-3; cdr3_aa: CASTLGSREDTIYF
v_call: TRBV27; j_call: TRBJ1-1; cdr3_aa: CASHRGGRNTEAFF
v_call: TRBV7-2; j_call: TRBJ2-4; cdr3_aa: CASKRTSGRLAKNIQYF
v_call: TRBV19; j_call: TRBJ1-5; cdr3_aa: CASETGSANQPQHF
v_call: TRBV30; j_call: TRBJ2-4; cdr3_aa: CAWSSGTGFPIQYF
v_call: TRBV27; j_call: TRBJ1-5; cdr3_aa: CASGRGFNQPQHF
v_call: TRBV28; j_call: TRBJ1-1; cdr3_aa: CASSLPFGTGDTEAFF
v_call: TRBV28; j_call: TRBJ1-5; cdr3_aa: CASSFRGGLQSNQPQHF
v_call: TRBV19; j_call: TRBJ2-7; cdr3_aa: CASSSGLNYEQYF
v_call: TRBV9; j_call: TRBJ2-1; cdr3_aa: CASSPTPGDGEQFF
v_call: TRBV4-1; j_call: TRBJ2-2; cdr3_aa: CASSQWVAGETGELFF
v_call: TRBV29-1; j_call: TRBJ1-5; cdr3_aa: CSVQWGNQPQHF
v_call: TRBV11-2; j_call: TRBJ2-1; cdr3_aa: CASSFAGLAGPFF
v_call: TRBV28; j_call: TRBJ2-6; cdr3_aa: CASSLSQGALISGANVLTF
v_call: TRBV13; j_call: TRBJ1-2; cdr3_aa: CASSTPGQGNYGYTF
v_call: TRBV10-2; j_call: TRBJ2-4; cdr3_aa: CASSPPGVAGGPGQNIQYF
v_call: TRBV5-8; j_call: TRBJ2-7; cdr3_aa: CASSRHREQYF
v_call: TRBV2; j_call: TRBJ2-7; cdr3_aa: CASREREGWGEGRSYEQYF
v_call: TRBV12-5; j_call: TRBJ1-2; cdr3_aa: CASIRDRGLTNYGYTF
v_call: TRBV2; j_call: TRBJ2-7; cdr3_aa: CASNGPGQTYEQYF
v_call: TRBV10-3; j_call: TRBJ2-7; cdr3_aa: CAISAAPGLASYEQYF
v_call: TRBV5-4; j_call: TRBJ2-7; cdr3_aa: CASSFGGLATYEQYF
v_call: TRBV28; j_call: TRBJ2-7; cdr3_aa: CASRLGGGLAAGAAYEQYF
v_call: TRBV4-3; j_call: TRBJ2-1; cdr3_aa: CASSQESVSHEQFF
v_call: TRBV7-9; j_call: TRBJ2-3; cdr3_aa: CASVSDGDTDTQYF
v_call: TRBV5-5; j_call: TRBJ1-5; cdr3_aa: CASSENRGQPQHF
v_call: TRBV6-1; j_call: TRBJ1-3; cdr3_aa: CASSVWAITSGNTIYF
v_call: TRBV6-6; j_call: TRBJ2-1; cdr3_aa: CASNAGGNEQFF
v_call: TRBV5-1; j_call: TRBJ1-2; cdr3_aa: CASSFDPMGVGGDNGYTF
v_call: TRBV14; j_call: TRBJ2-2; cdr3_aa: CASSLTQTGELFF
v_call: TRBV28; j_call: TRBJ2-7; cdr3_aa: CASSLPGFPYEQYF
v_call: TRBV5-1; j_call: TRBJ1-1; cdr3_aa: CASSGGTGSNTEAFF
v_call: TRBV19; j_call: TRBJ1-5; cdr3_aa: CASSIIQGAESEPQHF
v_call: TRBV9; j_call: TRBJ2-7; cdr3_aa: CASSVEGTGAYEQYF
v_call: TRBV9; j_call: TRBJ2-7; cdr3_aa: CASSQGTGLSSYEQYF